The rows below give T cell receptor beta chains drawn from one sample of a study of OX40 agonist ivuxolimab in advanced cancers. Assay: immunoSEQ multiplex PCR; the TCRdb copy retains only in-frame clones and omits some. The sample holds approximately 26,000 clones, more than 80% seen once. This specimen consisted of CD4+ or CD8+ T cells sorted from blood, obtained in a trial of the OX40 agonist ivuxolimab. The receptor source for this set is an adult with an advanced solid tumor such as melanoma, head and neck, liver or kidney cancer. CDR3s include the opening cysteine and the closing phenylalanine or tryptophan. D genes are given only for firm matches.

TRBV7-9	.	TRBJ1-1	CASSLGTSEAFF	TGTGCCAGCAGCCTAGGGACCTCTGAAGCTTTCTTT
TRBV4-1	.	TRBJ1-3	CASSQDGSSGNTIYF	TGCGCCAGCAGCCAAGACGGCAGCTCTGGAAACACCATATATTTT
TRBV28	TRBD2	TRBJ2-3	CASSSRTSGSSTDTQYF	TGTGCCAGCAGTTCCCGGACTAGCGGGAGTAGCACAGATACGCAGTATTTT
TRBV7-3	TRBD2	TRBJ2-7	CASSLPGLAGVGGEQYF	TGTGCCAGCAGCTTACCCGGACTAGCGGGAGTAGGAGGCGAGCAGTACTTC
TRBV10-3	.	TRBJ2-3	CAISEAVKEFTDTQYF	TGTGCCATCAGTGAGGCCGTGAAGGAATTCACAGATACGCAGTATTTT
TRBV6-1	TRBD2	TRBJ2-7	CASSEERDYYEQYF	TGTGCCAGCAGTGAAGAGAGGGACTACTACGAGCAGTACTTC
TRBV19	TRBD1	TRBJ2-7	CASSAGQDVFYEQYF	TGTGCCAGTAGCGCCGGACAGGACGTCTTCTACGAGCAGTACTTC
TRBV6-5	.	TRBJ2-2	CASSYGTGELFF	TGTGCCAGCAGTTACGGGACCGGGGAGCTGTTTTTT
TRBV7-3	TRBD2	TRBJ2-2	CASSSSTSGTYTGELFF	TGTGCCAGCAGCTCCTCGACTAGCGGGACATACACCGGGGAGCTGTTTTTT
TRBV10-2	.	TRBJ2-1	CASTRTSQSDEQFF	TGCGCCAGCACTCGAACCTCCCAAAGCGATGAGCAGTTCTTC
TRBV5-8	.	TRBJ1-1	CASSSAVNTEAFF	TGTGCCAGCAGCTCGGCCGTGAACACTGAAGCTTTCTTT
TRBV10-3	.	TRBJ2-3	CAIGNLQEDTQYF	TGTGCCATCGGAAATTTACAGGAAGATACGCAGTATTTT
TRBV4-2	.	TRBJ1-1	CASSQDPNGHMNTEAFF	TGTGCCAGCAGCCAAGATCCGAACGGCCACATGAACACTGAAGCTTTCTTT
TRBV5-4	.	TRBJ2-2	CASSLPGGPDTGELFF	TGTGCCAGCAGCCTACCCGGGGGTCCGGACACCGGGGAGCTGTTTTTT
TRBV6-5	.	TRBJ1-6	CASSYGTQDNSPLHF	TGTGCCAGCAGTTACGGGACACAAGACAATTCACCCCTCCACTTT
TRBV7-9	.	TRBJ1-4	CASSLIGAEKLFF	TGTGCCAGCAGCTTGATTGGGGCTGAAAAACTGTTTTTT
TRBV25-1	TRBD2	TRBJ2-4	CASSEGGDWGIQYF	TGTGCCAGCAGTGAGGGGGGGGATTGGGGCATTCAGTACTTC
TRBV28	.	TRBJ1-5	CASSPGGVGQPQHF	TGTGCCAGCAGCCCGGGGGGGGTAGGTCAGCCCCAGCATTTT
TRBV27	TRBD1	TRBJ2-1	CASSYRGGPYNEQFF	TGTGCCAGCAGTTACAGGGGTGGCCCCTACAATGAGCAGTTCTTC
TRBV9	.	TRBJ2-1	CASSADSYNEQFF	TGTGCCAGCAGCGCAGACAGCTACAATGAGCAGTTCTTC
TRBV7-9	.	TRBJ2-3	CASSLPLDTQYF	TGTGCCAGCAGCCTACCTCTAGATACGCAGTATTTT